A single sample is the source of the 6 T cell receptor beta chains below, sequenced in a study of graft-versus-host responses after intestinal transplantation. No antigen is known for these receptors. TCRdb keeps only in-frame clones here, not all; method: immunoSEQ multiplex PCR. The sample comprises about 26,000 clones, about 81% of which are singletons, and 0.65% to 0.75% rests with the top ten. The sequences come from unstimulated CD4+ T cells sorted from spleen or lymph node cells, collected before intestinal transplant. All receptors come from a human donor who received an intestinal transplant.

The chain has TRBV5-6 and TRBJ1-1; D remains ambiguous. Germline CDR1 SGHDT, CDR2 YYEEEE. V lost 0 bases, J lost 1 base, and 16 bases lay in between. This CDR3 comprises 17 residues. Written as DNA, the CDR3 is TGTGCCAGCAGCTTGGGGTTGAGGACGGGAAAGAACACTGAAGCTTTCTTT. This translates into CASSLGLRTGKNTEAFF.

The V gene is TRBV4-1, the J gene TRBJ2-3; maybe TRBD1 (6 bases). The V gene's germline CDR1 is MGHRA and CDR2 YSYEKL. CDR3 size: 14 residues. Trimming pared 1 base from V and 7 bases from J, leaving 12 bases between. The CDR3 bases are TGCGCCAGCAGCCAAGCTGAAGGGGGATATACGCAGTATTTT. Protein sequence: CASSQAEGGYTQYF.

The chain couples TRBV10-1 to TRBJ2-5; 11 bases agree with TRBD2. The germline V gene encodes CDR1 WNHNN and CDR2 SYGVQD (reference sequence). The V gene end was trimmed by 0 bases and the J gene end by 5 bases; junction bases not matched to a gene: 5. The CDR3 spans 16 residues. As DNA, the CDR3 is TGCGCCAGCAGTGAGTCGATTAGCGGGAGGGCCGAGACCCAGTACTTC. Translating it yields CASSESISGRAETQYF.

This chain links TRBV5-4 with TRBJ2-1, with D unclear. CDR3 length: 12 amino acids. V was pared by 0 bases and J by 9 bases, with 7 bases between. Per the germline V gene, CDR1 is SGHNT and CDR2 is YYREEE (reference sequence). CDR3 in DNA: TGTGCCAGCAGCTTGGCCTTAAGTGAGCAGTTCTTC. This encodes CASSLALSEQFF.

The rearrangement joins TRBV2 to TRBJ2-6; D is uncertain. The CDR3 has 14 amino acids. The V gene's germline CDR1 is SNHLY and CDR2 FYNNEI. V lost 4 bases and J 2 bases, leaving 6 bases between the germline ends. CDR3 amino acids: CASSVVPGANVLTF. The CDR3 DNA follows: TGTGCCAGCAGTGTCGTACCTGGGGCCAACGTCCTGACTTTC.

This rearrangement joins TRBV11-2 to TRBJ1-6, with 9 bases matching TRBD1. In germline, CDR1 is SGHAT, CDR2 FQNNGV. J gave up 8 bases and V 5 bases, and 10 bases lay outside the gene matches. The CDR3 length is 16 residues. CDR3 coding DNA: TGTGCCAGCAGCCTCCAAACGGGACAGGGATATTCACCCCTCCACTTT. Residues: CASSLQTGQGYSPLHF.